The 8 T cell receptor beta chains listed next were all sequenced from one sample in a study of blood T cell repertoires in COVID-19. TCRdb's table, derived via immunoSEQ multiplex PCR, lists solely in-frame clones and lacks some. The repertoire holds tens of thousands of clones, with 70% to 90% as singletons. Source material: peripheral blood. The receptors shown here come from a woman older than 75 with acute or convalescent COVID-19.

The gene calls are TRBV25-1 and TRBJ2-2, with 10 bases identical to TRBD2. The germline V gene encodes CDR1 MGHDK and CDR2 SYGVNS. CDR3 size: 18 residues. V dropped 0 bases and J dropped 4; count of bases not matched to a gene: 8. The CDR3 spells CASSEYFQRGGATGELFF. The CDR3 region has the DNA TGTGCCAGCAGTGAATATTTTCAGCGGGGGGGCGCCACCGGGGAGCTGTTTTTT.

This chain joins TRBV5-5 and TRBJ2-3, with 10 bases aligning to TRBD1. The CDR3 is made up of 15 amino acids. The J segment lost 3 bases and the V segment lost 5 bases, leaving 6 bases of the junction unmatched. Germline assignment: CDR1 SGHKS and CDR2 YYEKEE (reference sequence). The CDR3 nucleotides read TGTGCCAGCAGTCGGACAGGGGGAAGGACAGATACGCAGTATTTT. This translates into CASSRTGGRTDTQYF.

This clone was detected only once. This chain joins TRBV10-3 and TRBJ1-1, with unresolved D. The CDR3 is made up of 18 amino acids. V lost 0 bases and J lost 1, with 18 bases in between. CDR1 and CDR2 (germline): ENHRY, SYGVKD. The CDR3 DNA is TGTGCCATCAGTGAGTCGATGGTAGGACTGGTTGGGAACACTGAAGCTTTCTTT. As protein: CAISESMVGLVGNTEAFF.

CDR3 residues: CASSLSRNEQFF. The DNA of the CDR3 is TGTGCCAGCAGCTTGAGCCGCAATGAGCAGTTCTTC. The rearrangement uses TRBV5-4 and TRBJ2-1; no firm D call. The ends were cut back, 1 base at V and 6 bases at J, with 5 bases in the middle. The CDR3 runs to 12 residues. Germline-derived CDR1 and CDR2 are SGHNT and YYREEE (reference sequence).

Turning to this clone: Additional DNA sequences in this sample encode the identical CDR3. The V and J genes are TRBV5-4 and TRBJ2-7, with D possibly being TRBD1 (6 bases). The V end lost 0 bases, the J end lost 3 bases, and 7 bases lay between the germline ends. This CDR3 region has 13 residues. In germline, CDR1 is SGHNT, CDR2 YYREEE (reference sequence). The CDR3 sequence: CASSLEQGYEQYF. The CDR3 coding sequence is TGTGCCAGCAGCTTGGAACAGGGCTACGAGCAGTACTTC.

The chain recombines TRBV6-5 with TRBJ1-2; TRBD1 matches 11 bases. Trimming at V came to 0 bases and at J to 4 bases, leaving 4 bases not matched to a gene. Per germline, CDR1 MNHEY and CDR2 SVGAGI. This CDR3 region has 16 residues. The CDR3 loop is CASSYSRTGGGYGYTF. CDR3 coding DNA: TGTGCCAGCAGTTACTCGCGGACAGGGGGCGGCTATGGCTACACCTTC.

This clone was seen just once. V is TRBV2 and J is TRBJ2-2; TRBD2 matches 11 bases. The CDR3 loop spans 16 amino acids. Germline trimming cut 6 bases from V and 6 bases from J; bases unmatched to any gene: 9. The germline CDR1 and CDR2 sequences are SNHLY and FYNNEI. The CDR3 protein is CASRSSGGAKAGELFF. The CDR3 DNA reads as TGTGCCAGCAGGAGTAGCGGGGGGGCTAAAGCCGGGGAGCTGTTTTTT.

Only one count was recorded for this clone. The chain couples TRBV19 to TRBJ2-5; tentative D call: TRBD2 (5 bases). Trimming took off 6 bases at V and 0 bases at J, with 8 bases between the two ends. This CDR3 has 13 amino acids. CDR1 is LNHDA and CDR2 is SQIVND in the germline V gene (reference sequence). The chain's CDR3 is CASRATNQETQYF. In DNA form, the CDR3 reads TGTGCCAGTAGGGCGACTAACCAAGAGACCCAGTACTTC. Based on the CDR3 plus reference TRBV19 and TRBJ2-5, the full variable domain is DGGITQSPKYLFRKEGQNVTLSCEQNLNHDAMYWYRQDPGQGLRLIYYSQIVNDFQKGDIAEGYSVSREKKESFPLTVTSAQKNPTAFYLCASRATNQETQYFGPGTRLLVL.